These T cell receptor beta chains were read from a single sample in a study of cytomegalovirus exposure and HLA in healthy donors. Method: immunoSEQ multiplex PCR; TCRdb's copy keeps in-frame clones and lacks some. The sample has 140,000 to 150,000 clones; roughly 80% are singletons. Sequenced material: PBMCs. All receptors derive from a man in his forties in good health and CMV-seropositive. Each CDR3 is given with its conserved first and last residue. The D gene is left open where the match is weak. Rows give clone size only sometimes, using once, few, many, or a class for an expanded clone.

16	-	-	TRBV18	TRBJ2-7	TGTGCCAGCTCACCGTTTGCGGGACAGAGAATTTACGAGCAGTACTTC	CASSPFAGQRIYEQYF
14	TRBD1	-	TRBV19	TRBJ1-5	TGTGCCAGTAGTTTGGGACAGGGTAATCAGCCCCAGCATTTT	CASSLGQGNQPQHF
17	TRBD1	-	TRBV28	TRBJ1-4	TGTGCCAGCAGTTTATGGGGGACAGGAGGTAGAAATGAAAAACTGTTTTTT	CASSLWGTGGRNEKLFF
13	-	once	TRBV6-5	TRBJ2-1	TGTGCCAGCATGGTATTGGGAGTCAATGAGCAGTTCTTC	CASMVLGVNEQFF
12	-	-	TRBV28	TRBJ2-7	TGTGCCAGCAGTTCAGGGCCCTACGAGCAGTACTTC	CASSSGPYEQYF
13	-	-	TRBV25-1	TRBJ1-3	TGTGCCAGCAGTGATCTCTCTGGAAACACCATATATTTT	CASSDLSGNTIYF
17	TRBD2	once	TRBV7-2	TRBJ2-1	TGTGCCAGCAGCTTAGCGGTAAGCGGGAGGAATCCCTATGAGCAGTTCTTC	CASSLAVSGRNPYEQFF
15	TRBD2	-	TRBV4-1	TRBJ2-7	TGCGCCAGCAGGGCGACTAGCGGGAGCCCCTACGAGCAGTACTTC	CASRATSGSPYEQYF
14	TRBD1	-	TRBV30	TRBJ2-7	TGTGCCTGTGGCCCCCGGACAGGGGGAAACGAGCAGTACTTC	CACGPRTGGNEQYF
13	-	-	TRBV29-1	TRBJ2-1	TGCAGCGTTGCTCAGACAGGAGCAAATGAGCAGTTCTTC	CSVAQTGANEQFF
15	-	-	TRBV7-2	TRBJ2-5	TGTGCCAGCAGCTTAGTTACACAGTTCCTGGAGACCCAGTACTTC	CASSLVTQFLETQYF
17	TRBD2	-	TRBV5-6	TRBJ2-5	TGTGCCAGCAGCTTGAGGGGACTAGCGGGAGTACAGGAGACCCAGTACTTC	CASSLRGLAGVQETQYF
15	-	-	TRBV19	TRBJ2-3	TGTGCCAGTAGCTCAGGGGTTGGGGACACAGATACGCAGTATTTT	CASSSGVGDTDTQYF
13	-	-	TRBV7-3	TRBJ2-5	TGTGCCAGCAGCTTGAGTAGCTCCGAGACCCAGTACTTC	CASSLSSSETQYF
14	TRBD1	-	TRBV7-2	TRBJ1-5	TGTGCCAGCAGCTTAGGTCAGGGGGATAGGCCCCAGCATTTT	CASSLGQGDRPQHF
11	-	-	TRBV6-1	TRBJ2-3	TGTGCCAGCAGTTTTACGACAACGCAGTATTTT	CASSFTTTQYF
16	TRBD2	-	TRBV7-2	TRBJ2-1	TGTGCCAGCAGCTCCCTAGCGGGAGGGGTATACAATGAGCAGTTCTTC	CASSSLAGGVYNEQFF
14	-	-	TRBV5-1	TRBJ2-3	TGCGCCAGCAGCCAAGGGGCAGGGGAAGATACGCAGTATTTT	CASSQGAGEDTQYF
15	-	-	TRBV9	TRBJ1-1	TGTGCCAGCAGCGTAGGTTGGACTTTGAACACTGAAGCTTTCTTT	CASSVGWTLNTEAFF
16	-	-	TRBV7-9	TRBJ2-7	TGTTCCAGCAGCTTAGGGGTGAGCGGCCTCAACTACGAGCAGTACTTC	CSSSLGVSGLNYEQYF
17	TRBD2	-	TRBV7-2	TRBJ2-7	TGTGCCAGCAGCCTAAGGACTAGCGGGACCTCCTCCTACGAGCAGTACTTC	CASSLRTSGTSSYEQYF
15	-	-	TRBV7-6	TRBJ2-1	TGTGCCAGCAGCTTAGGAGCCTCTAAAACGAATGAGCAGTTCTTC	CASSLGASKTNEQFF
14	-	-	TRBV5-1	TRBJ2-1	TGCGCCAGCAGCCGCGGGGGCCCTGCCAATGAGCAGTTCTTC	CASSRGGPANEQFF
16	TRBD1	once	TRBV6-5	TRBJ2-7	TGTGCCAGCAGTTACTCCCGGCGGGCAGGGGGCTACGAGCAGTACTTC	CASSYSRRAGGYEQYF